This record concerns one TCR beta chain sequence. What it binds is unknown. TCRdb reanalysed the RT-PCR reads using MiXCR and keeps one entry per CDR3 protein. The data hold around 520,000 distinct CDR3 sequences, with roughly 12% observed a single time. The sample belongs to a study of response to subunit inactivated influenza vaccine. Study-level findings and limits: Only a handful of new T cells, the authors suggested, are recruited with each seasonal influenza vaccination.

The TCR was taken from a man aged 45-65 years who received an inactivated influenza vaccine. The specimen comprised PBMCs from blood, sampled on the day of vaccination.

The CDR3 loop is CASSSPARGAYEQYF. DNA for the CDR3: TGTGCCAGCAGTTCCCCGGCCAGGGGGGCCTACGAGCAGTACTTC. The chain recombines TRBV28 with TRBJ2-7, with D possibly being TRBD1 (7 bases). In germline, CDR1 is MDHEN, CDR2 SYDVKM. The CDR3 runs to 15 residues. V lost 4 bases and J lost 2, with 15 bases in between.